These 19 T cell receptor beta chains share one sample of origin, sequenced in a study of vaccination effects on CD4 cells after COVID-19 (dated by TCRdb to 2022 to 2024). These receptors have no identified antigens. After 10 days of culture, CD4+ T cells were isolated with the EasySep CD4+ T cell isolation kit. Participants received two doses of either the BNT162b2 or the mRNA-1273 mRNA SARS-CoV-2 vaccine. Libraries came from the immunoSEQ multiplex PCR assay. TCRdb stores this immuneACCESS table with in-frame sequences only. Part of the clones is absent; in the studies checked, under half of the shortfall reflects unresolved V genes, and no reason is known for the rest. This sample holds some 69,000 clones; around 69% were observed only once. The top ten clonotypes cover approximately 2% of the sample. The input for sequencing was CD4+ T cells from PBMCs cultured without peptide, taken after COVID-19 vaccination. The receptors originated from a human donor who received a COVID-19 vaccine.

The rearrangement links TRBV13 to TRBJ1-4, with D uncertain. CDR3 size: 13 residues. V was cut by 6 bases and J by 8 bases, with 13 bases left in between. Germline CDR1 is PRHDT and CDR2 is FYEKMQ (reference sequence). This CDR3 is CASSFRPAEKLFF. In nucleotides, the CDR3 is TGTGCCAGCAGTTTCCGTCCTGCGGAAAAACTGTTTTTT.

The rearrangement uses TRBV21-1 and TRBJ2-3; the table gives TRBD2 as D, unverified against the DNA. TRBV21-1 is a pseudogene locus. The CDR3 is made up of 17 amino acids. The chain's CDR3 is CASNQTSGGPSTDTQYF. Here the CDR3 DNA reads TGTGCCAGCAACCAGACTAGCGGGGGACCTAGCACAGATACGCAGTATTTT.

J is TRBJ1-1 and V is TRBV24-1, with 7 bases that match TRBD1. Trimming cost V 4 bases and J 7 bases; bases outside gene matches: 5. CDR3 size: 13 residues. In germline, CDR1 is KGHDR, CDR2 SFDVKD. The CDR3 region has the DNA TGTGCCACCAGTGAGGAACAGGGGCTTGAAGCTTTCTTT. This sequence encodes CATSEEQGLEAFF.

This rearrangement joins TRBV6-5 to TRBJ2-7; possible D gene TRBD2, 6 bases. Trimming took off 8 bases at V and 3 bases at J, with 20 bases between the two ends. The CDR3 is 15 residues long. The V gene's germline CDR1 is MNHEY and CDR2 SVGAGI. This CDR3 reads CASRLGGGRSYEQYV. In nucleotides, the CDR3 is TGTGCCAGCCGCTTGGGAGGAGGCAGGAGCTACGAGCAGTACGTC.

This clone was recorded a few times. The genes are TRBV6-6 and TRBJ1-5, with 7 bases aligning to TRBD1. The germline CDR1 and CDR2 sequences are MNHNY and SVGAGI (reference sequence). Losses at the gene ends were 6 bases for V and 6 bases for J; bases not matched to a gene: 8. The CDR3 is made up of 14 amino acids. The CDR3 DNA reads as TGTGCCAGCAGGCAAAACGACAGGGTTCAGCCCCAGCATTTT. It specifies CASRQNDRVQPQHF.

V and J are TRBV6-4 and TRBJ1-2; D possibly corresponds to TRBD1 (5 bases). The CDR3 runs to 14 residues. Trimming left V 4 bases short and J 7 bases short, with 16 bases between. Germline CDR1 and CDR2: MRHNA and SNTAGT. The CDR3 DNA follows: TGTGCCAGCAGTGTGACAGCTTCTGGGACTGGCTACACCTTC. Its translation is CASSVTASGTGYTF.

This clone was observed once. The chain combines TRBV3-1 (or the pseudogene TRBV3-2) with TRBJ2-1; 11 bases are shared with TRBD2. The CDR3 is 18 residues long. V was pared by 4 bases and J by 4 bases, with 12 bases of the junction left unmatched. Looked up from germline, CDR1 is LGHDT and CDR2 is YNNKEL (reference sequence). CDR3 protein: CASSPELAGAGRYNEQFF. The CDR3 region has the DNA TGTGCCAGCAGCCCTGAACTAGCGGGGGCGGGCCGATACAATGAGCAGTTCTTC.

The chain is built from TRBV18 and TRBJ1-3; 10 bases align to TRBD1. The CDR3 totals 16 residues. CDR1 is KGHSH and CDR2 is LQKENI in the germline V gene. V trimming: 2 bases; J trimming: 3 bases; junction bases outside the gene matches: 4. CDR3 DNA: TGTGCCAGCTCACCAGACAGGGGGCTTGGTGGAAACACCATATATTTT. Its translation: CASSPDRGLGGNTIYF.

The genes are TRBV9 and TRBJ2-1; 10 nucleotides agree with TRBD1. This CDR3 spans 16 amino acids. Germline V gene data show CDR1 as SGDLS and CDR2 as YYNGEE. The V segment lost 0 bases and the J segment 7 bases; nucleotides outside the gene matches: 7. The DNA for the CDR3 is TGTGCCAGCAGCGTAGTTTCCGGGACAGGGGCTAATGAGCAGTTCTTC. Translation: CASSVVSGTGANEQFF.

V usage is TRBV6-6 and J usage is TRBJ1-2; no clear D gene. The CDR3 has 15 residues. The germline V gene encodes CDR1 MNHNY and CDR2 SVGAGI (reference sequence). V shed 6 bases and J shed 4 bases, with 18 bases lying between them. The CDR3 is CASSEGFSVSYGYTF. As DNA, the CDR3 is TGTGCCAGCAGCGAAGGTTTCTCCGTCTCCTATGGCTACACCTTC.

The V and J genes are TRBV7-9 and TRBJ1-2, with 9 nucleotides matching TRBD1. With 6 bases clipped from V and 4 bases from J, the junction kept 9 bases outside the gene matches. This CDR3 is 15 amino acids long. CDR1 and CDR2 (germline): SEHNR, FQNEAQ (reference sequence). Written as DNA, the CDR3 is TGTGCCAGCAGACGTACAGGGGGCGAGGGCTATGGCTACACCTTC. Protein: CASRRTGGEGYGYTF.

The chain is built from TRBV5-1 and TRBJ2-1; unclear D gene. There are 13 residues in the CDR3. The V end was cut by 4 bases, the J end by 3 bases, with 8 bases between. The germline CDR1 and CDR2 sequences are SGHRS and YFSETQ. CDR3 DNA: TGCGCCAGCAGCGAAAACTTCTACAATGAGCAGTTCTTC. Protein product: CASSENFYNEQFF.

This chain links TRBV2 with TRBJ2-7; no clear D. Trimming left V 5 bases short and J 4 bases short, with 9 bases between. The length of the CDR3 is 12 residues. Germline V lookup: CDR1 SNHLY, CDR2 FYNNEI. The CDR3 DNA reads as TGTGCCAGCAGTAGAATTGAGTACGAGCAGTACGTC. It is translated as CASSRIEYEQYV.

This clone occurred once. This chain uses TRBV10-3 with TRBJ1-5; the D gene is possibly TRBD1 (6 bases). The CDR3 runs 15 residues. Trimming took off 6 bases at V and 11 bases at J, with 23 bases between the two ends. Germline V lookup: CDR1 ENHRY, CDR2 SYGVKD. CDR3 sequence reads: CAISDTGNTPLSQHF. In DNA form, the CDR3 reads TGTGCCATCAGCGACACAGGGAATACGCCTTTGTCCCAGCATTTT.

CDR3 DNA: TGTGCCAGTAGTATAGATACTAGCGGGGAATACAATGAGCAGTTCTTC. Translation: CASSIDTSGEYNEQFF. The chain employs TRBV19 and TRBJ2-1, with TRBD2 identical over 10 bases. V shed 0 bases, J shed 4 bases, and the junction held 3 bases outside the gene matches. The CDR3 is 16 amino acids. Germline assignment: CDR1 LNHDA and CDR2 SQIVND (reference sequence).

The chain employs TRBV5-4 and TRBJ2-3, with 10 bases aligning to TRBD2. The CDR3 consists of 15 residues. V was clipped by 5 bases and J by 5 bases; unmatched bases: 8. The germline V gene encodes CDR1 SGHNT and CDR2 YYREEE (reference sequence). The CDR3 DNA reads as TGTGCCAGCAGTCTAGCGGGGGCCCTCAAAGATACGCAGTATTTT. Translated: CASSLAGALKDTQYF.

This clone was seen a single time. The V and J genes are TRBV7-2 and TRBJ1-1; the D is unclear. V was pared by 4 bases and J by 4 bases, with 10 bases between. CDR3 length equals 13 residues. Germline lookup yields CDR1 SGHTA and CDR2 FQGNSA. CDR3 sequence: CASSSIYRTEAFF. The CDR3 nucleotides read TGTGCCAGCAGCTCCATCTATCGCACTGAAGCTTTCTTT.

This clone was seen at least ten times. This chain connects TRBV14 to TRBJ1-1; D may be TRBD1 (5 bases). Per germline, CDR1 SGHDN and CDR2 FVKESK. CDR3 length: 17 amino acids. Trimming stripped 1 base from V and 0 bases from J, with 15 bases between. The CDR3 region has the DNA TGTGCCAGCAGCCAAGCAGGATTGCGACAGATGAACACTGAAGCTTTCTTT. Translation gives CASSQAGLRQMNTEAFF.

The V and J genes are TRBV6-2 or TRBV6-3 and TRBJ1-5, with a weak D call TRBD1 (5 bases). Germline values: CDR1 MNHEY, CDR2 SVGEGT. Trimming removed 3 bases from V and 3 bases from J, with 9 bases in between. CDR3 length: 14 residues. In DNA form, the CDR3 reads TGTGCCAGCAGTTATAAGGGACCCAATCAGCCCCAGCATTTT. The encoded protein is CASSYKGPNQPQHF.